This T cell receptor (beta chain) was identified during a study of human T cells and chemical hapten exposure. Whole-study context: The patients were mostly female; they had alopecia areata, totalis or universalis. Study observations and caveats: Controls had significantly fewer large CDR3 similarity clusters than were formed by expanded TCRs.

Time point indicated: pre-sensitization, week 0. Treatment noted: therapeutic diphenylcyclopropenone sensitization with weekly scalp DPC. This clonotype has ten or more counts. Its antigen is as yet unknown. The V gene's germline CDR1 is LNHDA and CDR2 SQIVND (reference sequence). V lost 3 bases and J lost 3, with 12 bases in between. The CDR3 is 15 residues long. One entry per CDR3 protein results from TCRdb running MiXCR on the RACE reads. The data contain tens of thousands of distinct CDR3 sequences, approximately 7.6% of them singletons. The rearrangement joins TRBV19 to TRBJ1-5, with D hard to call. The sequences come from whole blood, collected in connection with sensitization to the hapten diphenylcyclopropenone (DPC). The sequence was collected from a woman between 50 and 59 years old with alopecia areata. Some clones in this sample may be carry-over from other donors' samples. The CDR3 protein is CASSMSSEFNQPQHF. The CDR3 DNA reads as TGTGCCAGTAGTATGTCTTCGGAATTCAATCAGCCCCAGCATTTT.